This T cell receptor beta chain was profiled in a study of T cells after yellow fever vaccination. For the study at large: The SMART-Seq v4 Ultra Low Input method served to prepare the low-cell-number fractions.

TCRdb recomputed calls from the 5' RACE reads with MiXCR, one row per CDR3 protein. Altogether a few hundred thousand distinct CDR3 sequences are present, roughly 17% being singletons, with the ten largest covering approximately 15%. The junction had 4 bases not matched to a gene; V was cut back by 0 bases and J by 4 bases. The CDR3 runs 15 residues. CDR1 is SGHRS, CDR2 YFSETQ, per germline. This receptor was obtained from a man aged 18-30 years who received the YFV17D yellow fever vaccine. Sequencing was performed on PBMCs, taken 5 to 6 days after the first yellow fever vaccination. This chain connects TRBV5-1 to TRBJ2-7, with 10 bases lining up with TRBD1. The CDR3 protein is CASSLGGQGGYEQYF. DNA of the CDR3: TGCGCCAGCAGCTTGGGTGGACAGGGGGGTTACGAGCAGTACTTC.